This T cell receptor beta chain was captured by sequencing in a study of OX40 agonist ivuxolimab in advanced cancers. Regarding the research as a whole: Ivuxolimab was a fully human IgG2 agonistic monoclonal antibody targeting the costimulatory receptor OX40 (CD134). Intravenous ivuxolimab was administered to patients every 2 weeks at six dose levels: 0.01, 0.1, 0.3, 1.5, 3 and 10 mg/kg. Of the roughly 52 dose-escalation patients, hepatocellular carcinoma was present in about 19, melanoma in around 15, renal cell carcinoma in 9 and head and neck cancer in 9. A male proportion of around 81% and a mean age of around 60 years, ranging from roughly 23 to 80, were recorded for the dose-escalation cohort. Prior anti-PD-1, anti-PD-L1 or anti-CTLA-4 therapy was permitted, and approximately 39% of dose-escalation patients had received checkpoint inhibitors. Partial responses occurred in three dose-escalation patients, of whom one had hepatocellular carcinoma and two had cutaneous melanoma. Peripheral TCRbeta sequencing aimed to test whether ivuxolimab altered TCR sequence diversity and caused clonal T-cell expansion. The paper covers the monotherapy dose-escalation part of the phase I ivuxolimab trial, which included N of about 50 patients.

The trial excluded patients who had a history of autoimmune disease or who were on systemic immunosuppression. Peripheral blood for TCR sequencing was collected from all dose cohorts at baseline, on cycle 4 day 1, and on cycle 7 day 1. Samples were obtained from an open-label, multicenter, first-in-human phase I dose-escalation trial of ivuxolimab. Adults with locally advanced or metastatic melanoma, renal cell carcinoma, hepatocellular carcinoma or head and neck squamous cell carcinoma were enrolled in the trial. Before TCR sequencing, CD4+ T cells and CD8+ T cells from peripheral blood were sorted into separate populations. The full study reports these points: The antigen specificity of the clonally expanded peripheral T cells was not determined. Low levels of normalized T-cell clonal expansion were also seen in some nonresponding patients. At doses of 0.1 to 3.0 mg/kg, clonal expansion of both CD4+ and CD8+ blood T cells was observed from baseline to week 6. Partial responders in the 0.1-3.0 mg/kg groups had among the lowest normalized peripheral clonal expansion, especially among CD8+ T cells. After ivuxolimab, expanded clones were on average more numerous among CD8+ T cells than among CD4+ T cells.

Genomic DNA was extracted from sorted cells for sequencing of the TCRbeta CDR3 region. The immunoSEQ Assay was used for sequencing of TCRbeta CDR3 regions. TCRdb stores this immuneACCESS table with in-frame sequences only. Part of the clones is absent; in the studies checked, under half of the shortfall reflects unresolved V genes, and no reason is known for the rest. Within this sample are 80,000 or so clones, with approximately 89% of them counted one time only. About 0.2% of the sample belongs to the ten largest clones. The CDR3 spans 14 residues, from the cysteine through the phenylalanine. Only the CDR3 region is kept as DNA, spanning 42 bases read in frame from base 1. The germline V gene sets CDR1 to SGHRS and CDR2 to YFSETQ. V is cut by 0 bases and J by 6 bases, and the space between the germline ends is 10 bases. Concerning this clone: Its target antigen remains unknown. No much larger clonotype is one base removed from it; base qualities were not supplied.

Here the chain combines TRBV5-1 and TRBJ2-1, with no D gene named confidently. This clonotype was obtained from an adult with an advanced solid tumor such as melanoma, head and neck, liver or kidney cancer. Source: CD4+ or CD8+ T cells sorted from blood, taken in a trial of the OX40 agonist ivuxolimab. The CDR3 amino acid sequence is: CASSLDKVPNEQFF. The nucleotide sequence is given as TGCGCCAGCAGCTTGGACAAAGTTCCCAATGAGCAGTTCTTC. Reference TRBV5-1 and TRBJ2-1 genes cover what lies past the CDR3, so the full variable domain is KAGVTQTPRYLIKTRGQQVTLSCSPISGHRSVSWYQQTPGQGLQFLFEYFSETQRNKGNFPGRFSGRQFSNSRSEMNVSTLELGDSALYLCASSLDKVPNEQFFGPGTRLTVL.